The 3 T cell receptor beta chains given below trace back to one sample, sequenced in a study of cytomegalovirus exposure and HLA in healthy donors. 13 Jbeta primers and 60 Vbeta primers were used for the PCR. Profiled with immunoSEQ multiplex PCR; TCRdb holds only in-frame clones, not every one. This table has 90,000 to 120,000 clones, roughly 82% appearing once. Sequencing was carried out using PBMCs. The receptor source for this set is a man aged 25 to 45 in good health and CMV-seropositive.

The chain recombines TRBV28 with TRBJ1-1; D gene uncertain. Germline V gene lookup returns CDR1 MDHEN and CDR2 SYDVKM. CDR3 size: 12 residues. The V end lost 6 bases, the J end lost 8 bases, and 13 bases lay between the germline ends. The CDR3: CASSVRSSEAFF. CDR3 DNA: TGTGCCAGCAGCGTTAGGAGCAGCGAAGCTTTCTTT. Complete variable domain (other parts from reference TRBV28 and TRBJ1-1): DVKVTQSSRYLVKRTGEKVFLECVQDMDHENMFWYRQDPGLGLRLIYFSYDVKMKEKGDIPEGYSVSREKKERFSLILESASTNQTSMYLCASSVRSSEAFFGQGTRLTVV.

The rearrangement links TRBV7-9 to TRBJ1-1; tentative D call: TRBD1 (5 bases). The V end was cut by 6 bases, the J end by 2 bases, with 10 bases between. CDR3 length: 13 amino acids. Germline V gene sequence: CDR1 SEHNR, CDR2 FQNEAQ (reference sequence). CDR3 sequence: CASRDGHNTEAFF. CDR3 bases: TGTGCCAGCAGAGACGGACACAACACTGAAGCTTTCTTT.

The chain couples TRBV15 to TRBJ2-1; the match to TRBD2 covers 9 bases. Germline V gene sequence: CDR1 LNHNV, CDR2 YYDKDF (reference sequence). V lost 3 bases, J lost 2 bases, and 8 bases stayed unmatched. The CDR3 loop spans 17 amino acids. CDR3 residues: CATSSLAGVLAYNEQFF. The CDR3 region has the DNA TGTGCCACCAGCAGTTTAGCGGGGGTCCTGGCCTACAATGAGCAGTTCTTC.